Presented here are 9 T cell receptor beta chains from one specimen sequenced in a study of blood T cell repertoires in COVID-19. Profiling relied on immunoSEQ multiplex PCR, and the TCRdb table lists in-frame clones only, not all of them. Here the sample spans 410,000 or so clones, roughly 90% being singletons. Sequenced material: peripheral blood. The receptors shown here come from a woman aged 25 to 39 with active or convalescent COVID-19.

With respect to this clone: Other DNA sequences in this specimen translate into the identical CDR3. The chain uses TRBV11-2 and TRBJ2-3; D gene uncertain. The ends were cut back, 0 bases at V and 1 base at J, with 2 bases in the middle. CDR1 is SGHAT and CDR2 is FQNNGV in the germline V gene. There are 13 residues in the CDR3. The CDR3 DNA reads TGTGCCAGCAGCTTAGACGGCACAGATACGCAGTATTTT. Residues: CASSLDGTDTQYF.

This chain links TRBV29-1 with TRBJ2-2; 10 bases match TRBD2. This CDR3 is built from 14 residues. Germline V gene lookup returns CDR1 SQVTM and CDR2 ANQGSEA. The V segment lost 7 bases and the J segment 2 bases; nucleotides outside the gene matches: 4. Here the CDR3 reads CSAGTSVNTGELFF. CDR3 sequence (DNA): TGCAGCGCCGGGACTAGCGTCAACACCGGGGAGCTGTTTTTT.

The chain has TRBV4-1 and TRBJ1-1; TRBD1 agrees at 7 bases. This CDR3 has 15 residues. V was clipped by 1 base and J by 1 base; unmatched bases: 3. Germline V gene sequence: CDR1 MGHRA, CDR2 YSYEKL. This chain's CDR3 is CASSQAQGENTEAFF. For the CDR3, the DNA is TGCGCCAGCAGCCAAGCGCAGGGGGAGAACACTGAAGCTTTCTTT.

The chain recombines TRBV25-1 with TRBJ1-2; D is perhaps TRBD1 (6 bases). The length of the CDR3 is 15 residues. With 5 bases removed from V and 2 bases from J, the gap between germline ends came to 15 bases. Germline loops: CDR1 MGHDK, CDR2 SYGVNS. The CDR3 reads CASSNSGAANYGYTF. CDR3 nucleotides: TGTGCCAGCAGTAACTCAGGGGCAGCCAACTATGGCTACACCTTC.

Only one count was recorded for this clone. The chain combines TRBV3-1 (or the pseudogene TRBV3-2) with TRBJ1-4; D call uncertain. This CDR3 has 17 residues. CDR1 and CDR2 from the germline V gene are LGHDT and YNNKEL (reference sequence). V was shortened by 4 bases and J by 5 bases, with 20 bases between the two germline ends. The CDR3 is CASSRTLGRRGNEKLFF. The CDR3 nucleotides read TGTGCCAGCAGCCGAACTCTAGGCCGCCGGGGAAATGAAAAACTGTTTTTT.

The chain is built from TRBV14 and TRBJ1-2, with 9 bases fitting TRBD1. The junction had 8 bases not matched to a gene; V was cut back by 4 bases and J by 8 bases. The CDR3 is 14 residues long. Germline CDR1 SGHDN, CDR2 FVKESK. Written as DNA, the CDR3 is TGTGCCAGCAGCCGAGTACAGGGGGCGTACGGCTACACCTTC. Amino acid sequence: CASSRVQGAYGYTF. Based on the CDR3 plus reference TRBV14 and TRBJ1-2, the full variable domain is EAGVTQFPSHSVIEKGQTVTLRCDPISGHDNLYWYRRVMGKEIKFLLHFVKESKQDESGMPNNRFLAERTGGTYSTLKVQPAELEDSGVYFCASSRVQGAYGYTFGSGTRLTVV.

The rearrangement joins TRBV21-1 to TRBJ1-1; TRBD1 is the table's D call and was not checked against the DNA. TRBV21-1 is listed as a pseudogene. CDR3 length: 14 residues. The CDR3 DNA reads TGTGCCAGCAGCCCTCAGGGCCGGAACACTGAAGCTTTCTTT. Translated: CASSPQGRNTEAFF.

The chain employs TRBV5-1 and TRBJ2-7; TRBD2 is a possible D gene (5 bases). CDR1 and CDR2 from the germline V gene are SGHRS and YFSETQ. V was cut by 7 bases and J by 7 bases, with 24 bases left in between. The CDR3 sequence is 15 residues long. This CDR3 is CASAISGFEVREQYF. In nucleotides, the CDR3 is TGCGCCAGCGCTATATCGGGGTTTGAAGTGAGGGAGCAGTACTTC.

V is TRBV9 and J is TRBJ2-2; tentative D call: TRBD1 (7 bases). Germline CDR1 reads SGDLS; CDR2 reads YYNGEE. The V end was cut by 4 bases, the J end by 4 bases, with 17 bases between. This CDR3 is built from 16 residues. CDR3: CASSPSGTAGTGELFF. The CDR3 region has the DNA TGTGCCAGCAGCCCCTCCGGGACAGCGGGCACCGGGGAGCTGTTTTTT.